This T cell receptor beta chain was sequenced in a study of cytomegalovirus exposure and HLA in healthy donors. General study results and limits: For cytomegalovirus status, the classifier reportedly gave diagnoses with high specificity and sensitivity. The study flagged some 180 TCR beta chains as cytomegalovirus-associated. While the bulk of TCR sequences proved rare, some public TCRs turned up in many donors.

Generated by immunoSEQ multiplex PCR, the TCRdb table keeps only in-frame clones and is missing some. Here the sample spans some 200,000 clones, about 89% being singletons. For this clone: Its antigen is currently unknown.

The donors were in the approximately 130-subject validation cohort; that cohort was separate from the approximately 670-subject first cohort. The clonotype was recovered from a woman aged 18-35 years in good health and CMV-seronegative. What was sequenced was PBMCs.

The DNA for the CDR3 is TGCGCCAGCGCCTTCGGGGGGTTGGACTACGAGCAGTACTTC. Its protein product is CASAFGGLDYEQYF. The genes are TRBV5-1 and TRBJ2-7; 7 bases agree with TRBD2. This CDR3 contains 14 residues. Germline CDR1 SGHRS, CDR2 YFSETQ. V lost 7 bases to trimming and J lost 3 bases; unmatched junction nucleotides: 10.